The 19 T cell receptor beta chains given below trace back to one sample, sequenced in a study of CD8 T cells in Susac syndrome. An input of roughly 0.45 to 1 ug of RNA was subjected to reverse transcription using random hexamers. MiXCR was run by TCRdb on the immunoSEQ multiplex PCR reads, yielding one entry per CDR3 protein. Among some 190,000 distinct CDR3 sequences listed, roughly 95% were seen once. Sequenced sample: CD4+ T cells from PBMCs. The receptors come from a human donor in good health.

CDR3 protein: CASSEGSVGDEQYF. As DNA, the CDR3 is TGTGCCAGCAGCGAGGGGTCAGTCGGGGACGAGCAGTACTTC. This sequence joins TRBV9 and TRBJ2-7, with D perhaps matching TRBD1 or TRBD2 (5 bases each). The CDR3 covers 14 residues. V was clipped by 3 bases and J by 5 bases, with 15 bases between them. The germline CDR1 and CDR2 sequences are SGDLS and YYNGEE. The whole variable domain, filled in from reference TRBV9 and TRBJ2-7, reads DSGVTQTPKHLITATGQRVTLRCSPRSGDLSVYWYQQSLDQGLQFLIQYYNGEERAKGNILERFSAQQFPDLHSELNLSSLELGDSALYFCASSEGSVGDEQYFGPGTRLTVT.

This clonotype was found once. The J gene is TRBJ2-3, the V gene TRBV7-2, with D uncertain. Trimming removed 3 bases at V and 4 bases at J, with 8 bases between. The CDR3 has 13 residues. Germline values: CDR1 SGHTA, CDR2 FQGNSA. CDR3 residues: CASSFSSPDTQYF. CDR3 sequence (DNA): TGTGCCAGCAGCTTTAGCTCCCCAGATACGCAGTATTTT.

This clonotype was seen once. The CDR3 protein is CSAPVAGNEQFF. CDR3 in DNA: TGCAGTGCTCCGGTAGCGGGGAATGAGCAGTTCTTC. This sequence joins TRBV20-1 and TRBJ2-1, with TRBD2 identical over 8 bases. The V gene's germline CDR1 is DFQATT and CDR2 SNEGSKA (reference sequence). CDR3 size: 12 residues. J lost 7 bases, V lost 5 bases, and 4 bases had no gene match.

This chain's CDR3 is CASSTIRTGGYTF. CDR3 coding DNA: TGTGCCAGCAGCACGATTCGGACAGGTGGCTACACCTTC. V and J are TRBV27 and TRBJ1-2, with 7 nucleotides matching TRBD1. The V segment lost 6 bases and the J segment 7 bases; nucleotides outside the gene matches: 8. The CDR3 covers 13 residues. Germline values: CDR1 MNHEY, CDR2 SMNVEV (reference sequence).

The V call is TRBV9, the J call TRBJ2-5; D may be TRBD1 (6 bases). Germline values: CDR1 SGDLS, CDR2 YYNGEE. The CDR3 runs to 13 residues. V shed 5 bases and J shed 7 bases, with 15 bases lying between them. CDR3 nucleotide sequence: TGTGCCAGCAGTGGGACACAACCGCGGACCCAGTACTTC. Its protein is CASSGTQPRTQYF.

CDR3 nucleotides: TGTGCCAGCAGCTTGGGTCCGGGCCGCCACTACTACGAGCAGTACTTC. This sequence encodes CASSLGPGRHYYEQYF. The rearrangement links TRBV7-9 to TRBJ2-7, with unresolved D. The germline V and J ends were trimmed by 3 bases and 3 bases, with 18 bases remaining between them. The CDR3 loop spans 16 amino acids. CDR1 and CDR2 (germline): SEHNR, FQNEAQ (reference sequence).

The chain carries TRBV7-9 and TRBJ1-2; 7 bases align to TRBD1. The CDR3 runs to 15 residues. V lost 3 bases to trimming and J lost 5 bases; unmatched junction nucleotides: 9. Germline CDR1 SEHNR, CDR2 FQNEAQ (reference sequence). Here the CDR3 reads CASSFDRVRSYGYTF. The CDR3 region has the DNA TGTGCCAGCAGCTTCGACAGGGTACGGAGTTATGGCTACACCTTC. The complete variable domain, with remaining parts taken from reference TRBV7-9 and TRBJ1-2, reads DTGVSQNPRHKITKRGQNVTFRCDPISEHNRLYWYRQTLGQGPEFLTYFQNEAQLEKSRLLSDRFSAERPKGSFSTLEIQRTEQGDSAMYLCASSFDRVRSYGYTFGSGTRLTVV.

This chain uses TRBV24-1 with TRBJ2-3, with D unclear. Germline CDR1 KGHDR, CDR2 SFDVKD. The CDR3 loop spans 13 amino acids. V lost 5 bases, J lost 0 bases, and 5 bases lay in between. DNA for the CDR3: TGTGCCACCAGTGGCCCGAGCACAGATACGCAGTATTTT. The encoded protein is CATSGPSTDTQYF.

The V call is TRBV30, the J call TRBJ2-3; no firm D call. Germline V gene sequence: CDR1 GTSNPN, CDR2 SVGIG (reference sequence). The CDR3 runs 12 residues. V lost 4 bases and J 5 bases, leaving 10 bases between the germline ends. DNA for the CDR3: TGTGCCTGGAACCCCGCACGAGATACGCAGTATTTT. This gives the protein CAWNPARDTQYF. The variable domain in full, with the rest retrieved from reference TRBV30 and TRBJ2-3, is SQTIHQWPATLVQPVGSPLSLECTVEGTSNPNLYWYRQAAGRGLQLLFYSVGIGQISSEVPQNLSASRPQDRQFILSSKKLLLSDSGFYLCAWNPARDTQYFGPGTRLTVL.

The genes are TRBV20-1 and TRBJ1-5; D not certain. From germline, CDR1 is DFQATT and CDR2 SNEGSKA (reference sequence). This CDR3 comprises 14 residues. Trimming removed 3 bases at V and 5 bases at J, with 14 bases between. The CDR3 spells CSASGFPSDQPQHF. CDR3 coding DNA: TGCAGTGCTAGCGGTTTCCCTTCCGATCAGCCCCAGCATTTT.

This chain links TRBV9 with TRBJ1-4, with no clear D. The CDR3 extends over 14 amino acids. The germline V gene encodes CDR1 SGDLS and CDR2 YYNGEE. Trimming removed 3 bases from V and 8 bases from J, with 14 bases in between. The CDR3: CASSGQIVSEKLFF. The CDR3 DNA is TGTGCCAGCAGCGGCCAGATCGTTAGCGAAAAACTGTTTTTT.

This chain connects TRBV29-1 to TRBJ1-1; 8 bases line up with TRBD1. Germline V gives CDR1 SQVTM, CDR2 ANQGSEA. The junction had 2 bases not matched to a gene; V was cut back by 7 bases and J by 1 base. CDR3 length: 12 amino acids. CDR3 bases: TGCAGCGGCGGACAGGGGAACACTGAAGCTTTCTTT. It translates to CSGGQGNTEAFF.

V gene TRBV30 combines with J gene TRBJ2-1; tentative D call: TRBD1 (5 bases). Between the trimmed V and J ends, which lost 2 bases and 10 bases, there was a span of 12 bases. CDR3 length: 12 amino acids. The germline V gene encodes CDR1 GTSNPN and CDR2 SVGIG (reference sequence). The CDR3 DNA is TGTGCCTGGAGTTCAGGGCGATACGAGCAGTTCTTC. It translates to CAWSSGRYEQFF.

The rearrangement uses TRBV5-1 and TRBJ2-2; a weak D match, TRBD1 (6 bases). Trimming shortened V by 7 bases and J by 5 bases, and 24 bases separated the two germline ends. Germline V gives CDR1 SGHRS, CDR2 YFSETQ. The CDR3 contains 17 residues. CDR3 residues: CASARPQQGPVTGELFF. In DNA form, the CDR3 reads TGCGCCAGCGCCCGTCCCCAACAGGGCCCTGTGACCGGGGAGCTGTTTTTT.

This rearrangement joins TRBV12-3 or TRBV12-4 to TRBJ1-5, with D possibly being TRBD1 (5 bases). The CDR3 is 17 residues long. V lost 5 bases and J 6 bases, leaving 23 bases between the germline ends. CDR3 region: CASSPPGAGYQFQPQHF. For the CDR3, the DNA is TGTGCCAGCAGTCCACCCGGAGCAGGGTATCAGTTTCAGCCCCAGCATTTT.

The gene calls are TRBV20-1 and TRBJ2-7, with 11 nucleotides matching TRBD1. V lost 4 bases to trimming and J lost 2 bases; unmatched junction nucleotides: 1. This CDR3 comprises 13 residues. Germline V gives CDR1 DFQATT, CDR2 SNEGSKA (reference sequence). CDR3 sequence: CSATGQGAYEQYV. CDR3 nucleotide sequence: TGCAGTGCTACGGGACAGGGGGCCTACGAGCAGTACGTC.

The chain employs TRBV20-1 and TRBJ2-3; D is perhaps TRBD1 (5 bases). Per germline, CDR1 DFQATT and CDR2 SNEGSKA (reference sequence). The CDR3 is 13 residues long. V lost 1 base, J lost 2 bases, and 7 bases lay in between. The CDR3 sequence is CSARGQFTDTQYF. CDR3 DNA: TGCAGTGCTAGAGGACAGTTCACAGATACGCAGTATTTT.

V usage is TRBV30 and J usage is TRBJ1-1; D is perhaps TRBD1 (6 bases). Trimming shortened V by 7 bases and J by 5 bases, and 11 bases separated the two germline ends. The CDR3 is 11 amino acids. CDR1 is GTSNPN, CDR2 SVGIG, per germline (reference sequence). The CDR3 DNA sequence: TGTGCCTCCGCCAGGGGAACTGAAGCTTTCTTT. Translation: CASARGTEAFF.

This clonotype was recorded once. The CDR3 is CASHSSNQPQHF. CDR3 nucleotide sequence: TGTGCCAGCCACAGTAGCAATCAGCCCCAGCATTTT. The rearrangement links TRBV28 to TRBJ1-5, with no clear D. There are 12 residues in the CDR3. Trimming removed 8 bases from V and 0 bases from J, with 5 bases in between. Per the germline V gene, CDR1 is MDHEN and CDR2 is SYDVKM.